This TCR beta chain was retrieved from a study of spatial heterogeneity in lung cancer. Study-wide context: Combinations of a unique TCR and a UMI were tallied in raw reads, and on average each appeared more than ten times.

General observations from the study: Counts of expanded intratumoral alpha and beta TCRs tracked tumor mutation counts.

All TCR cDNA molecules were individually tagged with a unique molecular identifier. TCRdb re-called the 5' RACE reads with MiXCR, one entry per CDR3 protein. This sample has 13,000 or so distinct CDR3 sequences, with about 3.2% found just once. The time point is: sample taken at primary tumor resection. Unsorted whole RNA samples from tumor, nontumor lung or frozen PBMC were sequenced. This clonotype is labeled as medium-sized (0.01 to 0.1%). Its antigen is not known. The CDR3 runs to 11 residues. The V segment lost 7 bases and the J segment 11 bases; nucleotides outside the gene matches: 4. The germline V gene has CDR1 LNHDA and CDR2 SQIVND (reference sequence).

The sequence was obtained from a male donor with early-stage non-small cell lung cancer. Sequenced here: lung tumor tissue, sampled at surgery. The rearrangement joins TRBV19 to TRBJ1-4, with TRBD1 matching 7 bases. In nucleotides, the CDR3 is TGTGCCAGTACCGCAGGGGGGAAACTGTTTTTT. Translated, it gives CASTAGGKLFF. The whole variable domain, filled in from reference TRBV19 and TRBJ1-4, reads DGGITQSPKYLFRKEGQNVTLSCEQNLNHDAMYWYRQDPGQGLRLIYYSQIVNDFQKGDIAEGYSVSREKKESFPLTVTSAQKNPTAFYLCASTAGGKLFFGSGTQLSVL.